This T cell receptor beta chain was obtained from a study of blood T cells in healthy people across ages. This clonotype has a count of ten or more. The antigen is not known. General observations from the study: Estimates drawn from one million T cells were deemed to understate diversity.

The CDR3 runs 15 residues. V shed 6 bases and J 3 bases; nucleotides not matched to a gene: 6. The germline CDR1 and CDR2 sequences are SEHNR and FQNEAQ (reference sequence). Through a sample-barcoded 5' primer and a J-beta primer mix, a second PCR was run for roughly 6 to 12 cycles. Every cDNA molecule carried a tag from a template-switch adaptor bearing 12 random nucleotides. From each sample, at least 3 million paired-end reads containing CDR3 were obtained. A single record per CDR3 protein comes from TCRdb applying MiXCR to the 5' RACE reads. The sample gives around 1,600,000 distinct CDR3 sequences, roughly two fifths of which show up once; less than 5% is in the top ten.

V and J are TRBV7-9 and TRBJ1-2; TRBD1 matches at 11 bases. Sequencing was done on a sample of blood. This TCR was recovered from a young woman in good health. The CDR3, as DNA: TGTGCCAGCAGTTTGGACAGGGGGCAGGACTATGGCTACACCTTC. This encodes CASSLDRGQDYGYTF.